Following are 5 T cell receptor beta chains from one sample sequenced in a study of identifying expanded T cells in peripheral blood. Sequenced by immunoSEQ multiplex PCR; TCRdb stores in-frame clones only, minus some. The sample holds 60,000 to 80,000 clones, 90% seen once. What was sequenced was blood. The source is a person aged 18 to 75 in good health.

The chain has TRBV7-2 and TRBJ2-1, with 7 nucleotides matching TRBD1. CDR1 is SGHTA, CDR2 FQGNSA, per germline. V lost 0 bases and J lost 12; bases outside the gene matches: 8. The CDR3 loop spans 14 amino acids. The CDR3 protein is CASSLAGTASGQFF. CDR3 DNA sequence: TGTGCCAGCAGCTTAGCCGGGACAGCAAGTGGGCAGTTCTTC.

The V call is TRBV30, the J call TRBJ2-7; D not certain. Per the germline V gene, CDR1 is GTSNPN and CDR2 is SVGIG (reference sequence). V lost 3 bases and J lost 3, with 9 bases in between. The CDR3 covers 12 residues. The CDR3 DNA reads TGTGCCTGGAGCCGAGACATCTACGAGCAGTACTTC. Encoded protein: CAWSRDIYEQYF. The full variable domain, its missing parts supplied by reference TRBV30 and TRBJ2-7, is SQTIHQWPATLVQPVGSPLSLECTVEGTSNPNLYWYRQAAGRGLQLLFYSVGIGQISSEVPQNLSASRPQDRQFILSSKKLLLSDSGFYLCAWSRDIYEQYFGPGTRLTVT.

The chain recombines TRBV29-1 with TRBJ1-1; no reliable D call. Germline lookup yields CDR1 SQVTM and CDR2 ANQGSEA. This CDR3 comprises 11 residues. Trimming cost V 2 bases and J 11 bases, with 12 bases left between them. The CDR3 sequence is CSVEKEDSAFF. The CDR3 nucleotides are TGCAGCGTTGAAAAGGAGGACTCGGCTTTCTTT.

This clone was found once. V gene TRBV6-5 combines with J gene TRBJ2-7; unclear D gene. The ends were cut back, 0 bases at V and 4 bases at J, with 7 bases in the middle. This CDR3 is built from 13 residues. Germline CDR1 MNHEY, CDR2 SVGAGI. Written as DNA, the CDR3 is TGTGCCAGCAGTTACTCGGTAGGATACGAGCAGTACTTC. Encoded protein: CASSYSVGYEQYF.

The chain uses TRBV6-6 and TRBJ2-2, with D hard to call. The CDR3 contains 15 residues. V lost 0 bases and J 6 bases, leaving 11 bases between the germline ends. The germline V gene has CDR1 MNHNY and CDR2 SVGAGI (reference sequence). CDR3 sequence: CASSYSIAVAGELFF. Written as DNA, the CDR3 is TGTGCCAGCAGTTACTCGATCGCCGTGGCCGGGGAGCTGTTTTTT.